These T cell receptor beta chains were read from a single sample in a study of blood T cell repertoires in COVID-19. Using immunoSEQ multiplex PCR, the repertoire was profiled, and TCRdb retains in-frame clones only, with some absent. In the table there are fewer than 350,000 clones, approximately 91% of which are singletons. The material sequenced was peripheral blood. The receptor source for this set is a man aged 18 to 30 with active or convalescent COVID-19. CDR3s include the opening cysteine and the closing phenylalanine or tryptophan. Each record gives: V gene, D gene, CDR3 protein. A D gene is named only where the DNA matches it firmly.

v_gene: TRBV5-1
d_gene: NA
CDR3aa: CASSLETSETQYF

v_gene: TRBV18
d_gene: TRBD2
CDR3aa: CASSPQNPSGGAQEQFF

v_gene: TRBV9
d_gene: TRBD1
CDR3aa: CASSFAAGGLSYEQYF

v_gene: TRBV5-1
d_gene: NA
CDR3aa: CASSLAGNSGNTIYF

v_gene: TRBV4-1
d_gene: TRBD2
CDR3aa: CASSRILAGIRETQYF

v_gene: TRBV18
d_gene: NA
CDR3aa: CASSPPLLEAFGNTIYF

v_gene: TRBV27
d_gene: TRBD1
CDR3aa: CASSLGTGVGNTEAFF

v_gene: TRBV10-3
d_gene: NA
CDR3aa: CAISPAGGGGYNEQFF

v_gene: TRBV5-1
d_gene: TRBD1
CDR3aa: CASSLAGDSSDTQYF

v_gene: TRBV19
d_gene: NA
CDR3aa: CASSMRDAEAFF

v_gene: TRBV7-9
d_gene: NA
CDR3aa: CASRSMSLPNFTDTQYF

v_gene: TRBV24-1
d_gene: TRBD2
CDR3aa: CATSDDNSGGARDTQYF

v_gene: TRBV2
d_gene: TRBD1
CDR3aa: CASSEGQQETQYF

v_gene: TRBV7-3
d_gene: NA
CDR3aa: CASSLDSGNYGYTF

v_gene: TRBV3-1/TRBV3-2
d_gene: NA
CDR3aa: CASSPDSNDRPIYF

v_gene: TRBV3-1/TRBV3-2
d_gene: TRBD1
CDR3aa: CASSPQGAISGNTIYF